This TCR beta chain appears in the sequencing data of a study of shared clonotypes between healthy human individuals. Naivety among CD8 cells was defined by CD45RO negativity and positive CCR7 selection, thereby excluding terminally differentiated effector memory CD45RA+ cells. Study findings and constraints: The generation probabilities recorded for non-shared clonotypes fell below those of clonotypes shared by all four donors. Across a handful of donors, naive CD4 shared around 5.1%, naive CD8 less than 4%, memory CD4 more than 2%, memory CD8 0.35% to 0.5%.

As concerns this clone: The antigen is undetermined.

V was trimmed by 5 bases and J by 4 bases, leaving 15 bases between them. Germline V CDR1 and CDR2: SGHAT, FQNNGV. The CDR3 runs 15 residues. Data came from immunoSEQ multiplex PCR; TCRdb stores just in-frame clones and leaves some out. The table includes about 2,200,000 clones, under 95% detected once. This chain links TRBV11-2 with TRBJ2-1, with D possibly matching TRBD1 (7 bases). Material for sequencing was naive CD8+ T cells from PBMCs. The TCR originated in a young man in good health. Some clones in this sample may be carry-over from other donors' samples. CDR3 in amino acids: CASSLSPGGYNEQFF. CDR3 in DNA: TGTGCCAGCAGCCTCTCGCCAGGGGGGTACAATGAGCAGTTCTTC.